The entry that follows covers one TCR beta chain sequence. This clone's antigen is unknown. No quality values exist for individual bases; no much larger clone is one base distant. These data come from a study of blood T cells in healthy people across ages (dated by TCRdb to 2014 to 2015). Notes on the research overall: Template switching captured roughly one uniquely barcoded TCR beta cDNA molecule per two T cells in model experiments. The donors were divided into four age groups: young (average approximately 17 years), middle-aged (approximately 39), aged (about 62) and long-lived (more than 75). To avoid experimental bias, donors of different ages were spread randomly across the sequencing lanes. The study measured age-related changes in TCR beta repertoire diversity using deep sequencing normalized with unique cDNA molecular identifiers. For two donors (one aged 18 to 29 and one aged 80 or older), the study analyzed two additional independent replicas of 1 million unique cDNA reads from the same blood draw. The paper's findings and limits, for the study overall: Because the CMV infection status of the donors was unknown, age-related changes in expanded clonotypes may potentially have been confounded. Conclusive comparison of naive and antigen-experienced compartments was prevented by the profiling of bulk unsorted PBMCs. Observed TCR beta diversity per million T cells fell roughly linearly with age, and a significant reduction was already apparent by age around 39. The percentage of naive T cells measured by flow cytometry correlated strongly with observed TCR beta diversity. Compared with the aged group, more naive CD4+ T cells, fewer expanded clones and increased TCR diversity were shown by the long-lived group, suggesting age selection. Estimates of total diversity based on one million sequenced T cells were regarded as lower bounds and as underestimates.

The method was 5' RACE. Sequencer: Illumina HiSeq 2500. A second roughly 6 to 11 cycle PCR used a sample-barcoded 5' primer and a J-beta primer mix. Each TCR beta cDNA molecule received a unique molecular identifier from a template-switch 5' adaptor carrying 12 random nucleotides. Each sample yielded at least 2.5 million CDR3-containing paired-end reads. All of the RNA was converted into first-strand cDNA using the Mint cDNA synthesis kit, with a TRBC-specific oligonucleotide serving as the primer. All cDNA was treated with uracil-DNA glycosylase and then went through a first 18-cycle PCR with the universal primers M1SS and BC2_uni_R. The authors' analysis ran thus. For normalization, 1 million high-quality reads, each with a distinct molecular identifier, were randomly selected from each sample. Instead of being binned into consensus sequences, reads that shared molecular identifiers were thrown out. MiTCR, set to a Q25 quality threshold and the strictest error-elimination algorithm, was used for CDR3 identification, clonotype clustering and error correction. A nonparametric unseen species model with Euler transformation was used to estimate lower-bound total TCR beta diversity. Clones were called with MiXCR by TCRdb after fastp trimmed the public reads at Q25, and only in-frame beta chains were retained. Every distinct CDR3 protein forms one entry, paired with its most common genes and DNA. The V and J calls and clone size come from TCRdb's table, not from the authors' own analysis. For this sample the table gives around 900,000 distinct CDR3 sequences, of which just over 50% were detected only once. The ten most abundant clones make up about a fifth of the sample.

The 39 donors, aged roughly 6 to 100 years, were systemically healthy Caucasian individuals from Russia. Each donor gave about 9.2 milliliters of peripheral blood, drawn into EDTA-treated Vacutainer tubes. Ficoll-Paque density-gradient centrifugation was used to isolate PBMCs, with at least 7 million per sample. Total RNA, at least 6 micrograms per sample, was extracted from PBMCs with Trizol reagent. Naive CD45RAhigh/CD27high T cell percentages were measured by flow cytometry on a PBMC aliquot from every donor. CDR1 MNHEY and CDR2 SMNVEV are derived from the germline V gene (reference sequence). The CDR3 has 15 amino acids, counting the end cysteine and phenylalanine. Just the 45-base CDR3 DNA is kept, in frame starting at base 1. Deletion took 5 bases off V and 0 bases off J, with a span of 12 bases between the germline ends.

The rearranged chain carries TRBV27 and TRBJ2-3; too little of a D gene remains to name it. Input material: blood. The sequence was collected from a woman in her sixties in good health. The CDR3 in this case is CASSPRSFSTDTQYF. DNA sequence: TGTGCCAGCAGTCCCCGAAGCTTTAGCACAGATACGCAGTATTTT.